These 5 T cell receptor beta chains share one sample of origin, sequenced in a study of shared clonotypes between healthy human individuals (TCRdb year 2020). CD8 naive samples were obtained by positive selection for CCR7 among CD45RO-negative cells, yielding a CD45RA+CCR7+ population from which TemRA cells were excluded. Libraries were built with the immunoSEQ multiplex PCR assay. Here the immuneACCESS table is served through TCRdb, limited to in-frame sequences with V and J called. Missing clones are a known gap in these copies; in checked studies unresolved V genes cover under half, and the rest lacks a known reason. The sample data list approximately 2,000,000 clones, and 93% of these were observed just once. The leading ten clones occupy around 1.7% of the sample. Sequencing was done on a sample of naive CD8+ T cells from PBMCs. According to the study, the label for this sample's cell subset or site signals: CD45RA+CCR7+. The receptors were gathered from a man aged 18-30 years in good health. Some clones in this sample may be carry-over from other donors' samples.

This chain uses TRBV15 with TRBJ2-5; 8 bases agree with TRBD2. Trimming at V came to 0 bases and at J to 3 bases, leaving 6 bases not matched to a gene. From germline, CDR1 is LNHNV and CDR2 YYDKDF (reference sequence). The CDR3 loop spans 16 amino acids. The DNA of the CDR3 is TGTGCCACCAGCAGAGATAAGCGGGAGTTGGAAGAGACCCAGTACTTC. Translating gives CATSRDKRELEETQYF.

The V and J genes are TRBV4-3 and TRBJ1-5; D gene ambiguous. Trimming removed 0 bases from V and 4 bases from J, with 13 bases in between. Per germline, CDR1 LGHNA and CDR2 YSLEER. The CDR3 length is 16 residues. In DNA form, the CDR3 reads TGCGCCAGCAGCCAAGACACGTTCCCTAGTAATCAGCCCCAGCATTTT. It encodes CASSQDTFPSNQPQHF.

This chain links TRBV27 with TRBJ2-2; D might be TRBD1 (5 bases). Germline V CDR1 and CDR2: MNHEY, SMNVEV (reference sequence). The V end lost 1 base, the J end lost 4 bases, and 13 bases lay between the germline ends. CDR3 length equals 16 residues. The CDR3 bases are TGTGCCAGCAGTTTATTGGGGCCCAGGACCACCGGGGAGCTGTTTTTT. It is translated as CASSLLGPRTTGELFF.

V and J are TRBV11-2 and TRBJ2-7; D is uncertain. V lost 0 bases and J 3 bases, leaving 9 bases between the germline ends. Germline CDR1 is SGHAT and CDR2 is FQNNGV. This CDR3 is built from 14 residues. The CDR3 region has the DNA TGTGCCAGCAGCTTAGAGGGTCTAGACTACGAGCAGTACTTC. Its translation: CASSLEGLDYEQYF.

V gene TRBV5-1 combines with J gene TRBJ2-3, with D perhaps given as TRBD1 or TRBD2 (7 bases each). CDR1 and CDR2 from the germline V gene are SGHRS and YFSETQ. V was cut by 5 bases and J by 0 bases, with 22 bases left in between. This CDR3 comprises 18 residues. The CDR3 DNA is TGCGCCAGCAGGGGGGACAGCGGGACTTCCGCTAGCACAGATACGCAGTATTTT. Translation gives CASRGDSGTSASTDTQYF.